The next 7 T cell receptor beta chains were all read from a single sample in a study of blood T cell repertoires in COVID-19. Some clones are missing from TCRdb's copy, which holds only in-frame ones; the method was immunoSEQ multiplex PCR. The sample yields approximately 91,000 clones, 76% seen once. The sequencing input was peripheral blood. These receptors all come from a man aged 70-80 years with acute or convalescent COVID-19.

The gene calls are TRBV7-2 and TRBJ2-3; perhaps TRBD1 as D (5 bases). This CDR3 contains 13 residues. V was pared by 1 base and J by 10 bases, with 12 bases between. Germline V gene data show CDR1 as SGHTA and CDR2 as FQGNSA. The CDR3, as DNA: TGTGCCAGCAGCTTAGAATCCCCACAGGCGCAGTATTTT. Its protein is CASSLESPQAQYF.

This clone was detected a few times. The chain joins TRBV5-1 to TRBJ2-7, with D possibly being TRBD1 (6 bases). The germline gives CDR1 SGHRS, CDR2 YFSETQ. The CDR3 extends over 14 amino acids. V lost 1 base, J lost 2 bases, and 10 bases lay in between. The CDR3 here is CASSLTGNPYEQYV. Written as DNA, the CDR3 is TGCGCCAGCAGCTTGACAGGGAACCCCTACGAGCAGTACGTC.

The genes are TRBV19 and TRBJ1-2; perhaps TRBD1 as D (6 bases). With 5 bases removed from V and 2 bases from J, the gap between germline ends came to 9 bases. CDR1 is LNHDA and CDR2 is SQIVND in the germline V gene (reference sequence). CDR3 length equals 13 residues. CDR3 DNA sequence: TGTGCCAGTAGTCCGGACAGCAACTATGGCTACACCTTC. It translates to CASSPDSNYGYTF.

V and J are TRBV7-9 and TRBJ2-3; 13 bases map to TRBD2. The CDR3 runs to 17 residues. The germline CDR1 and CDR2 sequences are SEHNR and FQNEAQ (reference sequence). V trimming: 4 bases; J trimming: 4 bases; junction bases outside the gene matches: 8. The CDR3 coding sequence is TGTGCCAGCAGCTCACCAACTAGCGGGGGGGCTCCAGATACGCAGTATTTT. Protein: CASSSPTSGGAPDTQYF.

As concerns this clone: The junction departs from germline at one end; a sequencing error may be responsible. V gene TRBV10-2 combines with J gene TRBJ2-2, with 10 bases fitting TRBD2. Germline-derived CDR1 and CDR2 are WSHSY and SAAADI. The CDR3 runs 15 residues. Written as DNA, the CDR3 is TGCGCCAGCAGCCGAGCGGGAGGGAACGCCGGGGAGCTGTTTTTT. Its translation: CASSRAGGNAGELFF.

V and J are TRBV9 and TRBJ2-2, with TRBD1 matching 10 bases. Germline CDR1 SGDLS, CDR2 YYNGEE. This CDR3 comprises 16 residues. J lost 4 bases, V lost 3 bases, and 6 bases had no gene match. DNA of the CDR3: TGTGCCAGCAGCGCAAGCCGGGACAGGGGCACCGGGGAGCTGTTTTTT. Amino acids: CASSASRDRGTGELFF.

The chain carries TRBV29-1 and TRBJ1-2, with TRBD1 identical over 10 bases. CDR1 is SQVTM, CDR2 ANQGSEA, per germline. The trim removed 2 bases at V and 2 bases at J, leaving 8 bases unmatched. CDR3 length: 16 amino acids. The CDR3 nucleotides read TGCAGCGTTGAACCCCGACAGGGGGCGGAAAACTATGGCTACACCTTC. It encodes CSVEPRQGAENYGYTF.